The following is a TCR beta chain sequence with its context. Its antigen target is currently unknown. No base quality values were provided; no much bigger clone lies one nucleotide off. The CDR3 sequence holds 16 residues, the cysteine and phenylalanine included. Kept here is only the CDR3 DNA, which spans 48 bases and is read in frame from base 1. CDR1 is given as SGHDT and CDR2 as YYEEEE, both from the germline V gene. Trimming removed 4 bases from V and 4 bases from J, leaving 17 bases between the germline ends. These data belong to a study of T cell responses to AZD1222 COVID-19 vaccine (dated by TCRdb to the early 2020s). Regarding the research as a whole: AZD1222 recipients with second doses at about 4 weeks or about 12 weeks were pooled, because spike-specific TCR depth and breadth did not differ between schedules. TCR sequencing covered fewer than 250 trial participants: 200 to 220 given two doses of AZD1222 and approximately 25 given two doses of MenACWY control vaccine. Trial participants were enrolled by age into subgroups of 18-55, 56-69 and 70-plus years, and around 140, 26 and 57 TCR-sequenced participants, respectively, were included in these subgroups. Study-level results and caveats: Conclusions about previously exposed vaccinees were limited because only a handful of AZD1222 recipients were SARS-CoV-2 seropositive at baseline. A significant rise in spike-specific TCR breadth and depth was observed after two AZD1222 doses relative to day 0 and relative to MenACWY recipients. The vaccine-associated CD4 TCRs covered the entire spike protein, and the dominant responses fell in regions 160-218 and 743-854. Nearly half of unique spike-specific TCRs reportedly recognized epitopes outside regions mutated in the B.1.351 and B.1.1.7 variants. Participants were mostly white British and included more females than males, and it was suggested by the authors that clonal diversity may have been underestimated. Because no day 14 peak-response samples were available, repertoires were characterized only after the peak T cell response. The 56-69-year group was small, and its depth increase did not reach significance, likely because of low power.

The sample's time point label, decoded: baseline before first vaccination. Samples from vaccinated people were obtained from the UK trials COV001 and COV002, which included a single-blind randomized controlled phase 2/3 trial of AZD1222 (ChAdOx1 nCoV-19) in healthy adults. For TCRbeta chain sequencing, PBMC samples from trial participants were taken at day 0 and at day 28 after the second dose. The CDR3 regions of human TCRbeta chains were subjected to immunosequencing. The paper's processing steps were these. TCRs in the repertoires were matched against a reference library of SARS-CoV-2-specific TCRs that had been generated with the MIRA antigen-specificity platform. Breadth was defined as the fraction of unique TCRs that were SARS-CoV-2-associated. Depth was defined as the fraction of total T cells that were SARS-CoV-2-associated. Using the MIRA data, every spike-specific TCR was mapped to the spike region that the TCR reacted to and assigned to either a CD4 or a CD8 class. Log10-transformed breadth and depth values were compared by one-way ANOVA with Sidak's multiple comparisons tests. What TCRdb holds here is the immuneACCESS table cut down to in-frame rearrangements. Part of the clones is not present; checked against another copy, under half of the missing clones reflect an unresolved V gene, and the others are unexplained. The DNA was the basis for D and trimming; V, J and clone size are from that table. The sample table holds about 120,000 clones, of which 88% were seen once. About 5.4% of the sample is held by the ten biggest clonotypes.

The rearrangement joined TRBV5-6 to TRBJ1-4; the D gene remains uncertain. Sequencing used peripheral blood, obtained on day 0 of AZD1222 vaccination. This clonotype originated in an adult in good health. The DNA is TGTGCCAGCAGCCTACTACGACGGTCCGATAATGAAAAACTGTTTTTT. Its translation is CASSLLRRSDNEKLFF.